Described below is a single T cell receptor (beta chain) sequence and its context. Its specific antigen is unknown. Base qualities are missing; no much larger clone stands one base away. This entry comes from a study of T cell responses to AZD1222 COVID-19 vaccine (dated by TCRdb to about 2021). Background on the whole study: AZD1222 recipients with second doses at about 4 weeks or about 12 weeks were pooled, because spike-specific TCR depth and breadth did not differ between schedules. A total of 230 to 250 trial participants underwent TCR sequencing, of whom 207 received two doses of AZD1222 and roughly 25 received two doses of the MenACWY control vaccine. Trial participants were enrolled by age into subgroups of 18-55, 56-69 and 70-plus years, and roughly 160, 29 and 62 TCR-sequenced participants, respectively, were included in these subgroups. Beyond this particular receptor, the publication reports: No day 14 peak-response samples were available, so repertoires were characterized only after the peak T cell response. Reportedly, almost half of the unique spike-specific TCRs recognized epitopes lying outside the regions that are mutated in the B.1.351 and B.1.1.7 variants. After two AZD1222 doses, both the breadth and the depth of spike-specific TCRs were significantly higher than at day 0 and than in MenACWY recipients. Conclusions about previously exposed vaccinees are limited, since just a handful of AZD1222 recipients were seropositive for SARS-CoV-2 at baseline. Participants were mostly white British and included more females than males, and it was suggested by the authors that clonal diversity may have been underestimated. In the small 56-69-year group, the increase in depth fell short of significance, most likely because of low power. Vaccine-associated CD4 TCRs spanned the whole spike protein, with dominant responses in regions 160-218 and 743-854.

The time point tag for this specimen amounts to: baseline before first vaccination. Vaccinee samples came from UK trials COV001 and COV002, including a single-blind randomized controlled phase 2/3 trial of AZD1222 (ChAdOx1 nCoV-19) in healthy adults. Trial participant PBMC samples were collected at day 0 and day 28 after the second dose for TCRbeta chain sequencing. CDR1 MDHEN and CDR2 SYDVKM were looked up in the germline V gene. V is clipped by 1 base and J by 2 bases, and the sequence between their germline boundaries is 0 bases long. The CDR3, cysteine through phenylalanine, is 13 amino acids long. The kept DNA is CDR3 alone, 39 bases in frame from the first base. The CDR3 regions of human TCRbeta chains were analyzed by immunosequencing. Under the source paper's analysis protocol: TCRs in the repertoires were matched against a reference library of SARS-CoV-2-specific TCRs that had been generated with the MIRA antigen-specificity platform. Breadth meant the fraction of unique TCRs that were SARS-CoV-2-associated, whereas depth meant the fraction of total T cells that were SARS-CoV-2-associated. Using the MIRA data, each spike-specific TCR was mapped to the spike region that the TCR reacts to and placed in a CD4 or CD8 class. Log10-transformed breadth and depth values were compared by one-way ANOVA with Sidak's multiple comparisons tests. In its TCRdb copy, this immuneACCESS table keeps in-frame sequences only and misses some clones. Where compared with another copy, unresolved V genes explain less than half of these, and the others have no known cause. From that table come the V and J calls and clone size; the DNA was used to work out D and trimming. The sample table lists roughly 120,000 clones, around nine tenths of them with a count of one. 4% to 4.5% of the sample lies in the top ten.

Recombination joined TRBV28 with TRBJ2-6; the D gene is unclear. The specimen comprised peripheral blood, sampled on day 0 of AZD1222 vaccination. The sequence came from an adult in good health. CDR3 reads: CASSLSGANVLTF. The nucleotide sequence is TGTGCCAGCAGTTTATCTGGGGCCAACGTCCTGACTTTC.